Here is one TCR beta chain with its context. This specimen belongs to a study of blood T cell repertoires in COVID-19. V lost 1 base, J lost 6 bases, and 9 bases stayed unmatched. The CDR3 consists of 16 residues. In germline, CDR1 is LGHDT, CDR2 YNNKEL (reference sequence). Profiled with immunoSEQ multiplex PCR; TCRdb holds only in-frame clones, not every one. Of hundreds of thousands of clones listed, roughly 90% were seen once; the top ten hold 0.65% to 0.8%. The receptor comes from a human donor in a cohort sampled during active COVID-19. Sample: peripheral blood. The chain links TRBV3-1 (or the pseudogene TRBV3-2) to TRBJ2-7; 10 bases match TRBD1. CDR3 in DNA: TGTGCCAGCAGCCAAGTCACCGGTGGACAGGGGGTCGAGCAGTACTTC. Translated, it gives CASSQVTGGQGVEQYF.